The rows below give T cell receptor beta chains drawn from one sample of a study of blood T cell repertoires in COVID-19. The assay was immunoSEQ multiplex PCR, and TCRdb's table has in-frame clones only and misses some. In the table there are over 400,000 clones, approximately 88% of which are singletons. Source material: peripheral blood. The receptors stem from a woman aged 50 to 60 with COVID-19, enrolled during active disease. CDR3s include the opening cysteine and the closing phenylalanine or tryptophan. D genes are given only for firm matches. The size of a clone is reported for some rows only, either as once, few or many, or as a class for expanded clones.

v_gene,abundance,j_gene,d_gene,CDR3nt,CDR3aa
TRBV19,NA,TRBJ2-4,TRBD2,TGTGCCAGTAATAGCGGGGGGCGTAAAAACATTCAGTACTTC,CASNSGGRKNIQYF
TRBV5-4,once,TRBJ2-2,TRBD1,TGTGCCAGCAGCTCGGGGACAGGGGGCCGGATCGGGGAGCTGTTTTTT,CASSSGTGGRIGELFF
TRBV4-1,NA,TRBJ1-5,TRBD1,TGCGCCAGCAGACGACAACCAGGGGGCGCGGGCAATCAGCCCCAGCATTTT,CASRRQPGGAGNQPQHF
TRBV27,NA,TRBJ2-1,NA,TGTGCCAGCAGTTTATCGAGGTCCCAGCAGTTCTTC,CASSLSRSQQFF
TRBV27,NA,TRBJ1-4,NA,TGTGCCAGCAGTTTACTGTACAGATCTAATGAAAAACTGTTTTTT,CASSLLYRSNEKLFF
TRBV5-1,NA,TRBJ2-1,NA,TGCGCCAGCACCCGGGGGGCCAGGGCCCCCTTAGATGAGCAGTTCTTC,CASTRGARAPLDEQFF
TRBV28,NA,TRBJ1-2,NA,TGTGCCAGCAGTTCATCTACAGGGCGGCACGAAGGCTACACCTTC,CASSSSTGRHEGYTF
TRBV13,NA,TRBJ2-6,NA,TGTGCCAGCAGCCAGGTGACCTCTGGGGCCAACGTCCTGACTTTC,CASSQVTSGANVLTF
TRBV5-1,NA,TRBJ2-3,NA,TGCGCCAGCAGCACAGGAGACACAGATACGCAGTATTTT,CASSTGDTDTQYF
TRBV12-3/TRBV12-4,NA,TRBJ1-3,NA,TGTGCCAGCAGTGACAGGAACACCATATATTTT,CASSDRNTIYF
TRBV3-1/TRBV3-2,few,TRBJ2-2,NA,TGTGCCAGCACCAAAGAGGGCCTACCGAGGGAGCTGTTTTTT,CASTKEGLPRELFF
TRBV5-6,NA,TRBJ1-1,NA,TGTGCCAGCAGCTTGGAGTCCCGCAGGGACACTGAAGCTTTCTTT,CASSLESRRDTEAFF
TRBV5-1,NA,TRBJ2-7,TRBD1,TGCGCCAGCAGCTTGGTACAGGGGGTTGACGAGCAGTACTTC,CASSLVQGVDEQYF
TRBV11-2,NA,TRBJ1-2,NA,TGTGCCAGCAGCTTAGTGGACAGCCTTTCAAACTATGGCTACACCTTC,CASSLVDSLSNYGYTF
TRBV11-3,NA,TRBJ2-7,NA,TGTGCCAGCAGCCCCAGATCAGGGGCCTACGAGCAGTACTTC,CASSPRSGAYEQYF
TRBV6-5,NA,TRBJ1-5,TRBD1,TGTGCCAGCAGTAAGACAGGGTTCCAGCCCCAGCATTTT,CASSKTGFQPQHF
TRBV24-1,NA,TRBJ1-3,NA,TGTGCCACCAGTGATCCGACGGGCTCTGGAAACACCATATATTTT,CATSDPTGSGNTIYF
TRBV6-5,NA,TRBJ2-7,TRBD1,TGTGCCATCCTACCCGGGACAGGGGACGAGCAGTACTTC,CAILPGTGDEQYF
TRBV3-1/TRBV3-2,NA,TRBJ1-5,NA,TGTGCCAGCAGCCAAGATTTCCGGGTTACTCAGCCCCAGCATTTT,CASSQDFRVTQPQHF
TRBV12-3/TRBV12-4,NA,TRBJ2-1,TRBD2,TGTGCCAGCAGTGCGCTAGCGGGGGGGCAGTTCTTC,CASSALAGGQFF
TRBV7-9,once,TRBJ2-1,NA,TGTGCCAGCAGCGCTACTACGACAGGCCACAATGAGCAGTTCTTC,CASSATTTGHNEQFF
TRBV6-6,NA,TRBJ2-5,NA,TGTGCCAGCAGTTCGGGTGGCGGCGGGGAGACCCAGTACTTC,CASSSGGGGETQYF
TRBV9,NA,TRBJ1-2,TRBD1,TGTGCCAGCAGCGGACTGGGGGACAGGGCCAAACCAGCTAACTATGGCTACACCTTC,CASSGLGDRAKPANYGYTF
TRBV6-5,NA,TRBJ1-5,NA,TGTGCCAGCAGTTACTCGAGCCCCAGGAGCAATCAGCCCCAGCATTTT,CASSYSSPRSNQPQHF
TRBV11-3,NA,TRBJ1-1,NA,TGTGCCAGCAGCTTAGGACAGAACACTGAAGCTTTCTTT,CASSLGQNTEAFF
TRBV5-1,NA,TRBJ2-1,TRBD1,TGCGCCAGCAGCTTCGGACAGGGGGCGCGAAATGAGCAGTTCTTC,CASSFGQGARNEQFF
TRBV27,NA,TRBJ2-5,NA,TGTGCCAGCAGCTGGGGGGGCAGACTACAAGAGACCCAGTACTTC,CASSWGGRLQETQYF
TRBV2,NA,TRBJ2-1,TRBD2,TGTGCCAGCAGTGAAACGACTAGCGGGGGGGCAGGTGAGCAGTTCTTC,CASSETTSGGAGEQFF
TRBV12-5,NA,TRBJ2-3,NA,TGTGCTAGTGGGACGGACTACACAGATACGCAGTATTTT,CASGTDYTDTQYF
TRBV29-1,NA,TRBJ1-4,TRBD1,TGCAGCGCCGCGACAGGGACTAATGAAAAACTGTTTTTT,CSAATGTNEKLFF
TRBV29-1,NA,TRBJ1-2,NA,TGCAGCGTGATGGGGGGAGACTATGGCTACACCTTC,CSVMGGDYGYTF
TRBV5-4,NA,TRBJ1-1,NA,TGTGCCAGCAGCAGGGGGGGGTTGAACACTGAAGCTTTCTTT,CASSRGGLNTEAFF
TRBV5-1,NA,TRBJ2-7,TRBD1,TGCGCCAGCAGCACGGACAGGGGGTTCACCTACGAGCAGTACTTC,CASSTDRGFTYEQYF
TRBV5-1,NA,TRBJ1-2,TRBD1,TGCGCCAGCAGAAACTCCAGGGGGAACTATGGCTACACCTTC,CASRNSRGNYGYTF
TRBV6-5,NA,TRBJ1-1,NA,TGTGCCATCTCTCTTAAGGGGGGGAGCACTGAAGCTTTCTTT,CAISLKGGSTEAFF
TRBV30,NA,TRBJ2-7,NA,TGTGCCTGGAGCGCATCTTGGCGGGGAGTGTACGAGCAGTACTTC,CAWSASWRGVYEQYF
TRBV5-5,once,TRBJ1-1,NA,TGTGCCAGCCTGCCCCGGGGGGACACTGAAGCTTTCTTT,CASLPRGDTEAFF
TRBV30,few,TRBJ1-2,TRBD1,TGTGCCTGGAGACAGGGGCAGTCTTCCTCTGGCTACACCTTC,CAWRQGQSSSGYTF
TRBV24-1,NA,TRBJ2-2,TRBD2,TGTGCCACCATGCATAGCGGGGCCACCGGGGAGCTGTTTTTT,CATMHSGATGELFF
TRBV2,few,TRBJ1-5,TRBD1,TGTGCCAGCAGCGCCGGGACAGGGTATCAGCCCCAGCATTTT,CASSAGTGYQPQHF